This TCR beta chain comes out of a study of spatial heterogeneity in lung cancer. At the level of the study: Alpha-chain sequences were consistently detected less often than beta-chain sequences.

Comments on this clonotype: Its matching antigen is unknown.

TCRdb re-called the 5' RACE reads through MiXCR, storing one row per CDR3 protein. The sample contains over 25,000 distinct CDR3 sequences, about 6.6% of which appear only once. Study-level results: The study found that expanded intratumoral alpha and beta TCR counts tracked tumor mutation counts.

Time point in this sample: sample taken at primary tumor resection. The V end was cut by 1 base, the J end by 6 bases, with 14 bases between. Germline V lookup: CDR1 SGHTS, CDR2 YDEGEE. The CDR3 is 15 residues long. Sequenced material: lung tumor tissue, taken at surgery. V gene TRBV5-8 combines with J gene TRBJ1-5, with D possibly being TRBD1 (5 bases). The source is a male donor with early-stage non-small cell lung cancer. Here the CDR3 DNA reads TGTGCCAGCAGCTTGCAAGGGCAGGGCCGTCAGCCCCAGCATTTT. It codes for CASSLQGQGRQPQHF.